This paragraph reports one T cell receptor (beta chain). As yet, its antigen is unknown. The data derive from a study of PD-1 blockade in mismatch repair-deficient tumors. Overall study: Patients had fewer than 15 mismatch repair-deficient cancer types and were previously treated and progressing.

Libraries were prepared by immunoSEQ multiplex PCR; TCRdb keeps only in-frame clonotypes and omits some of them. The top ten hold over 9.5% of the sample, which has some 120,000 clones, 88% seen once. Study-wide findings and caveats: Rapid post-treatment expansion, then contraction, generally preceding radiologic response, marked tumor-resident clones.

CDR1 and CDR2 (germline): LNHDA, SQIVND (reference sequence). The CDR3 runs to 14 residues. Trimming took 5 bases from V and 4 from J, leaving 12 bases between them. PCR or immunohistochemistry showed mismatch repair deficiency in every enrolled patient. The TCR-sequenced patients were a few responders to pembrolizumab. The clonotype originates from an adult with mismatch repair-deficient cancer. The starting material was peripheral blood, obtained about 17 months after starting pembrolizumab. This chain connects TRBV19 to TRBJ2-1, with D hard to call. Written as DNA, the CDR3 is TGTGCCAGTAGTCAAACAGTCTATTACAATGAGCAGTTCTTC. This translates into CASSQTVYYNEQFF.